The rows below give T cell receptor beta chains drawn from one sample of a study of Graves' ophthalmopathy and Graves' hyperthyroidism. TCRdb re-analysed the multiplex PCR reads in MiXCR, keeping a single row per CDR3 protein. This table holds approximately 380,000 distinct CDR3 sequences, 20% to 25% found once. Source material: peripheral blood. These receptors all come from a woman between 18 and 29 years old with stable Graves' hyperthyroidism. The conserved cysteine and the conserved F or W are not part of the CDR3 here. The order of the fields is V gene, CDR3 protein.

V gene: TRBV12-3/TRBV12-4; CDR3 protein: ASRPGQGLIGYT
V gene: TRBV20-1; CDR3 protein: SASRIVGLAETGTQY
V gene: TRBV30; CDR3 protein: AWSDSGTERETQY
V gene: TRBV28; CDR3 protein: ASSSAGEGAWESNSPLH
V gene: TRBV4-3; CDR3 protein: ASSQEAMNTEAF
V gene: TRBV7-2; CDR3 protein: ASSSSSGETQY
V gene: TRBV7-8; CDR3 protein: ASSSDSYSYEQY
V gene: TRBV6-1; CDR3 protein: ASSEGRAYGYT
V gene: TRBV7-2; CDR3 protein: ASSPSPLHNTEAF
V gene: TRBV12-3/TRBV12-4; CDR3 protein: ASSLVSPRRAEAF
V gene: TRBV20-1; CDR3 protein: SAGQVETQY
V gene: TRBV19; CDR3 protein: ASSNDRELQPQH
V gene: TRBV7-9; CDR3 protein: ASSLTYRVGYT
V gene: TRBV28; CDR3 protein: ASSSDRPNTEAV
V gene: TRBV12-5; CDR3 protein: ASGFHGGNTIY
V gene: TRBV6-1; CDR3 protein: ATEVSILGGYT
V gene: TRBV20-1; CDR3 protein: SAREETVYGYT
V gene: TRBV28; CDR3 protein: ASSSGTVSYEQY
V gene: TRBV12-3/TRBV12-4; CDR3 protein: ASSPVRAYEQY
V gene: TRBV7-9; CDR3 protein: ASRQTSGRAGELF
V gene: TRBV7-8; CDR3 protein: ASSSDINYNSPLH
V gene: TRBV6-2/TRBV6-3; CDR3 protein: ASSYLTRASGTYEQY
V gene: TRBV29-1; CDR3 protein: SVDKSGPYQETQY
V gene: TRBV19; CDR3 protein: ASSPWGERETQY
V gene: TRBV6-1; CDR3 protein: ASSKGRDQETQY
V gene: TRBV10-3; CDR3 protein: AIRENDSPLH
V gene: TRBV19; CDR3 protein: ASRGSGYEQY
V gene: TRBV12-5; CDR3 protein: ASGLFWTKNIQY
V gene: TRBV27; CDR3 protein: ASSPRDRLVETQY
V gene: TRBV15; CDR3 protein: ATSRDGGYEQY
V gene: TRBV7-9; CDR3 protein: ASSLGQWEMEPQH
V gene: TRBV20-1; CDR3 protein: SASKNRGLTEAF
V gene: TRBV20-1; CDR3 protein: SAGLQHRDRTPYEQY
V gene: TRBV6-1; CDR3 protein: ASRSGTEAF
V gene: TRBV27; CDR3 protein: ASSLRRQVYGYT
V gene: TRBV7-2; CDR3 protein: ASSFGWGEQY
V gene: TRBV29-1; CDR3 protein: SVEVTGGSEAF
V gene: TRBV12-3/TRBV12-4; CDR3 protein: ASSQGQGLYGYT
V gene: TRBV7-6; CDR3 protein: ASSAGGREAEAF
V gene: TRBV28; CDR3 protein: ATGSQPYEQY
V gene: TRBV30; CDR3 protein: AWNQGEYSEQY
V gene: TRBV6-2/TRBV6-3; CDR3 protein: ASSYERDRGNYEQY
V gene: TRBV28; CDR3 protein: ASSRPGTDQETQY
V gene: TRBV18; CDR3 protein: ASSPPNVGSRETQY
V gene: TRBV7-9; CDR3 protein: ASSLNPEAF
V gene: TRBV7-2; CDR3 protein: ASSLQTGEGYEQY
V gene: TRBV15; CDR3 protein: ATMLLAGGPSTDTQY
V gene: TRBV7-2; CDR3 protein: ASSLAGLNGEQY
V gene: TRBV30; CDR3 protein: AWSPSRTMLVNIQY
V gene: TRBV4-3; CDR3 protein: ASSQDFRGAYYEQY
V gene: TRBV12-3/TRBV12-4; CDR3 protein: AGSRGRQETQY
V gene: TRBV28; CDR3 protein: ASSLVGEDTEAF
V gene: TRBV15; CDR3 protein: ATSRGGFDRDYT
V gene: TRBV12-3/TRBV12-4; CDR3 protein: ASSLGQLNTEAF